The 14 T cell receptor beta chains below come from one sample, sequenced in a study of blood T cell repertoires in COVID-19. Only in-frame clones appear in the TCRdb table, and some are missing; sequencing was by immunoSEQ multiplex PCR. The profile shows 250,000 to 400,000 clones, around 88% of them singletons. The sequencing sample was made of peripheral blood. All receptors derive from a young woman with COVID-19, enrolled during active disease.

The CDR3 nucleotides read TGTGCCAGTAGTATTTGGGGAGGGACGGGCTACACCTTC. This sequence encodes CASSIWGGTGYTF. The V and J genes are TRBV19 and TRBJ1-2; tentative D call: TRBD1 (5 bases). Germline CDR1 is LNHDA and CDR2 is SQIVND (reference sequence). This CDR3 contains 13 residues. Trimming cost V 3 bases and J 8 bases, with 13 bases left between them.

The chain recombines TRBV28 with TRBJ2-3; TRBD2 agrees at 10 bases. The V gene's germline CDR1 is MDHEN and CDR2 SYDVKM. With V trimmed by 3 bases and J by 2 bases, 14 bases remained unmatched. CDR3 length: 19 residues. The CDR3 loop is CASSFVAGGDPLNTDTQYF. CDR3 nucleotide sequence: TGTGCCAGCAGTTTTGTAGCGGGGGGAGATCCACTCAACACAGATACGCAGTATTTT.

This rearrangement joins TRBV28 to TRBJ1-1, with D tentatively TRBD1 (6 bases). The germline V gene has CDR1 MDHEN and CDR2 SYDVKM. The ends were cut back, 4 bases at V and 0 bases at J, with 18 bases in the middle. The CDR3 spans 17 residues. The CDR3 is CASSSFPRTVMNTEAFF. CDR3 nucleotides: TGTGCCAGCAGTTCCTTCCCCCGGACAGTTATGAACACTGAAGCTTTCTTT.

This clone was counted a single time. The J gene is TRBJ2-1, the V gene TRBV29-1, with no clear D. CDR1 SQVTM and CDR2 ANQGSEA come from the germline V gene. The CDR3 runs 11 residues. Trimming pared 7 bases from V and 4 bases from J, leaving 8 bases between. The CDR3 nucleotides are TGCAGCGCTGACACTTACAATGAGCAGTTCTTC. Its translation is CSADTYNEQFF.

This chain links TRBV29-1 with TRBJ2-5; D may be TRBD2 (5 bases). CDR3 size: 14 residues. V was cut by 2 bases and J by 4 bases, with 14 bases left in between. Germline V gene data show CDR1 as SQVTM and CDR2 as ANQGSEA. The CDR3 coding sequence is TGCAGCGTTGAATTGCCGGCTAGCAGAGAGACCCAGTACTTC. Its protein is CSVELPASRETQYF.

A single count supports this clone. This chain links TRBV7-2 with TRBJ2-7; 10 bases line up with TRBD2. The CDR3 is 16 residues long. The junction had 6 bases not matched to a gene; V was cut back by 3 bases and J by 1 base. Germline V gene sequence: CDR1 SGHTA, CDR2 FQGNSA. CDR3 DNA sequence: TGTGCCAGCAGCTTGTATTCTAGCGGGGGTTCCTACGAGCAGTACTTC. This translates into CASSLYSSGGSYEQYF.

The V gene is TRBV2, the J gene TRBJ2-5; 8 bases agree with TRBD2. V shed 6 bases, J shed 5 bases, and the junction held 5 bases outside the gene matches. This CDR3 contains 13 residues. Germline values: CDR1 SNHLY, CDR2 FYNNEI. The CDR3 loop reads CASRDQRGETQYF. The CDR3 DNA is TGTGCCAGCAGAGACCAGCGGGGGGAGACCCAGTACTTC. The full variable domain, rest sourced from reference TRBV2 and TRBJ2-5, is EPEVTQTPSHQVTQMGQEVILRCVPISNHLYFYWYRQILGQKVEFLVSFYNNEISEKSEIFDDQFSVERPDGSNFTLKIRSTKLEDSAMYFCASRDQRGETQYFGPGTRLLVL.

V is TRBV6-1 and J is TRBJ1-4, with TRBD1 matching over 8 bases. The germline V gene encodes CDR1 MNHNS and CDR2 SASEGT. The J segment lost 1 base and the V segment lost 4 bases, leaving 8 bases of the junction unmatched. CDR3 length: 17 amino acids. The CDR3 loop reads CASSGGDRGKTNEKLFF. The CDR3 DNA reads TGTGCCAGCAGTGGAGGAGACAGGGGCAAAACTAATGAAAAACTGTTTTTT.

The chain joins TRBV7-2 to TRBJ2-5; D call uncertain. Trimming took off 5 bases at V and 3 bases at J, with 13 bases between the two ends. The germline V gene has CDR1 SGHTA and CDR2 FQGNSA. The CDR3 extends over 14 amino acids. CDR3 bases: TGTGCCAGCAGCCGTATGTCTCCGGAAGAGACCCAGTACTTC. Protein: CASSRMSPEETQYF.

The V gene is TRBV15, the J gene TRBJ1-1, with D perhaps TRBD1 (5 bases). V was shortened by 0 bases and J by 4 bases, with 15 bases between the two germline ends. The CDR3 covers 16 residues. Germline V CDR1 and CDR2: LNHNV, YYDKDF (reference sequence). CDR3 sequence (DNA): TGTGCCACCAGCAGAGATCCGGCAGGGCTTGGCACTGAAGCTTTCTTT. As protein: CATSRDPAGLGTEAFF.

The rearrangement uses TRBV29-1 and TRBJ1-4; the match to TRBD1 covers 8 bases. The CDR3 runs 12 residues. The trim removed 5 bases at V and 10 bases at J, leaving 6 bases unmatched. The germline CDR1 and CDR2 sequences are SQVTM and ANQGSEA. The CDR3 DNA reads TGCAGCGTTAGTACAGGGGGAGGAAAACTGTTTTTT. It translates to CSVSTGGGKLFF.

The chain links TRBV6-6 to TRBJ2-1; perhaps TRBD2 as D (6 bases). V gave up 5 bases and J gave up 8 bases, with 28 bases separating them. Per the germline V gene, CDR1 is MNHNY and CDR2 is SVGAGI (reference sequence). The CDR3 totals 18 residues. This chain's CDR3 is CASSPFGSGGNPGYEQFF. CDR3 nucleotide sequence: TGTGCCAGCAGTCCCTTTGGTTCTGGGGGGAACCCGGGCTATGAGCAGTTCTTC.

The chain uses TRBV5-1 and TRBJ2-5; tentatively, D is TRBD1 (5 bases). Germline V gene data show CDR1 as SGHRS and CDR2 as YFSETQ. V was cut by 3 bases and J by 1 base, with 10 bases left in between. CDR3 length: 14 residues. Here the CDR3 DNA reads TGCGCCAGCAGCTCAGACAGCGTCCAAGAGACCCAGTACTTC. It translates to CASSSDSVQETQYF. The full variable domain, rest sourced from reference TRBV5-1 and TRBJ2-5, is KAGVTQTPRYLIKTRGQQVTLSCSPISGHRSVSWYQQTPGQGLQFLFEYFSETQRNKGNFPGRFSGRQFSNSRSEMNVSTLELGDSALYLCASSSDSVQETQYFGPGTRLLVL.

CDR3 in amino acids: CASIHPTVPRRQPQHF. In DNA, the CDR3 is TGTGCCAGCATCCATCCTACAGTCCCTCGAAGGCAGCCCCAGCATTTT. This chain connects TRBV21-1 to TRBJ1-5; the D segment call TRBD1 is taken from the table without a DNA check. TRBV21-1 is annotated as a pseudogene. The CDR3 consists of 16 residues.